The 17 T cell receptor beta chains reported below all come from one sample, sequenced in a study of CD8 T cells in ankylosing spondylitis. The study's findings and limits: A motif of roughly eight highly homologous TCR beta variants was seen as apparently characteristic of ankylosing spondylitis blood.

Their specific antigens are unknown. TCRdb reprocessed the 5' RACE reads with MiXCR, giving one entry per CDR3 protein. The table includes 350,000 to 450,000 distinct CDR3 sequences, 25% to 30% detected once. Source material: blood, either unsorted or a sorted T cell fraction (not recorded which). These receptors all stem from a male donor with ankylosing spondylitis.

This chain links TRBV11-1 with TRBJ2-5, with 7 bases aligning to TRBD1. Germline CDR1 and CDR2: SGHAT and FQDESV (reference sequence). The CDR3 covers 18 residues. Trimming at V came to 1 base and at J to 4 bases, leaving 15 bases not matched to a gene. The CDR3 DNA reads as TGTGCCAGCAGCTTAGGACCTACTGGACAGGTTTGGTTAGAGACCCAGTACTTC. Its translation: CASSLGPTGQVWLETQYF.

This clonotype was detected ten times or more. CDR3 bases: TGTGCCAGCAGCTTAGGGACAGCGGGCACAGATACGCAGTATTTT. The encoded protein is CASSLGTAGTDTQYF. The chain employs TRBV5-6 and TRBJ2-3; 7 bases map to TRBD1. The trim removed 2 bases at V and 1 base at J, leaving 4 bases unmatched. This CDR3 has 15 residues. CDR1 SGHDT and CDR2 YYEEEE come from the germline V gene.

The chain uses TRBV15 and TRBJ2-3, with 9 bases fitting TRBD1. This CDR3 has 14 residues. J was trimmed by 4 bases and V by 3 bases; bases with no gene match: 2. CDR1 is LNHNV, CDR2 YYDKDF, per germline (reference sequence). CDR3: CATSRGQGADTQYF. CDR3 DNA sequence: TGTGCCACCAGCAGGGGACAGGGAGCAGATACGCAGTATTTT.

This clonotype was detected a few times. The chain is built from TRBV15 and TRBJ2-1; perhaps TRBD2 as D (6 bases). The CDR3 spans 16 residues. Trimming removed 3 bases from V and 1 base from J, with 13 bases in between. In germline, CDR1 is LNHNV, CDR2 YYDKDF (reference sequence). CDR3: CATSRPGGMSYNEQFF. CDR3 nucleotides: TGTGCCACCAGCAGGCCTGGGGGGATGTCCTACAATGAGCAGTTCTTC.

This clonotype has only a few counts. J is TRBJ1-6 and V is TRBV10-3, with D perhaps matching TRBD1 (5 bases). This CDR3 region has 16 residues. Germline V gives CDR1 ENHRY, CDR2 SYGVKD. The V gene lost 0 bases and the J gene lost 8 bases, with 14 bases spanning the gap. In nucleotides, the CDR3 is TGTGCCATCAGTGAGTCAAGCGGGACGAAATATTCACCCCTCCACTTT. This codes for CAISESSGTKYSPLHF.

This clonotype appeared once. This chain uses TRBV5-6 with TRBJ2-7, with D tentatively TRBD1 (5 bases). V lost 0 bases and J lost 13, with 11 bases in between. The CDR3 length is 11 residues. Germline V gene lookup returns CDR1 SGHDT and CDR2 YYEEEE. The CDR3 nucleotides read TGTGCCAGCAGCTTGGGACAGACTGTATACGTC. Translating gives CASSLGQTVYV.

The CDR3 nucleotides are TGTGCCAGCAGCCCAAGCGGGAGCTTCATCATTCAGTACTTC. Protein: CASSPSGSFIIQYF. J is TRBJ2-4 and V is TRBV7-9, with 8 bases identical to TRBD2. This CDR3 contains 14 residues. With 5 bases clipped from V and 9 bases from J, the junction kept 9 bases outside the gene matches. CDR1 SEHNR and CDR2 FQNEAQ come from the germline V gene (reference sequence).

Only a few counts were recorded for this clonotype. The gene calls are TRBV19 and TRBJ2-3, with a tentative D call TRBD1 (5 bases). The length of the CDR3 is 14 residues. Germline V gene data show CDR1 as LNHDA and CDR2 as SQIVND (reference sequence). Trimming removed 5 bases from V and 5 bases from J, with 14 bases in between. CDR3 sequence (DNA): TGTGCCAGTAGTCAAGCGCCAAGGGGAGATACGCAGTATTTT. Its protein is CASSQAPRGDTQYF.

This sequence joins TRBV12-5 and TRBJ1-2; D remains ambiguous. CDR1 is LGHNT and CDR2 is FRNRAP in the germline V gene. Trimming stripped 3 bases from V and 3 bases from J, with 5 bases between. The CDR3 covers 12 residues. As DNA, the CDR3 is TGTGCTAGTGGTTTAACAGACTATGGCTACACCTTC. Translated: CASGLTDYGYTF.

The V gene is TRBV24-1, the J gene TRBJ2-1; D is uncertain. V was trimmed by 5 bases and J by 7 bases, leaving 14 bases between them. The germline gives CDR1 KGHDR, CDR2 SFDVKD. The CDR3 is made up of 14 amino acids. The CDR3 DNA is TGTGCCACCAGTGTGGCTACCCGTGGGAATGAGCAGTTCTTC. It codes for CATSVATRGNEQFF.

This clonotype was seen more than once but under ten times. The chain is built from TRBV3-1 and TRBJ2-3, with 7 bases fitting TRBD2. CDR1 is LGHDT, CDR2 YNNKEL, per germline (reference sequence). This CDR3 spans 19 amino acids. The ends lost 3 bases at V and 2 bases at J; junction bases unmatched: 17. CDR3 in amino acids: CASSHVFEVGGSYTDTQYF. As DNA, the CDR3 is TGTGCCAGCAGCCACGTTTTCGAGGTTGGCGGGAGTTACACAGATACGCAGTATTTT.

The gene calls are TRBV20-1 and TRBJ2-1, with TRBD2 identical over 10 bases. CDR3 length: 15 amino acids. The ends lost 6 bases at V and 4 bases at J; junction bases unmatched: 9. Germline assignment: CDR1 DFQATT and CDR2 SNEGSKA (reference sequence). The CDR3 sequence is CSAQPLAGAYNEQFF. In nucleotides, the CDR3 is TGCAGTGCCCAACCCCTAGCGGGGGCGTACAATGAGCAGTTCTTC.

This sequence joins TRBV20-1 and TRBJ2-5; 8 bases align to TRBD2. This CDR3 is 12 amino acids long. The J segment lost 6 bases and the V segment lost 6 bases, leaving 6 bases of the junction unmatched. Germline values: CDR1 DFQATT, CDR2 SNEGSKA (reference sequence). The CDR3, as DNA: TGCAGTGCCTTAGGACTAGCAAAGACCCAGTACTTC. Residues: CSALGLAKTQYF.

The J gene is TRBJ2-5, the V gene TRBV5-1; TRBD2 agrees at 8 bases. The J segment lost 4 bases and the V segment lost 4 bases, leaving 3 bases of the junction unmatched. The germline V gene has CDR1 SGHRS and CDR2 YFSETQ. The CDR3 loop spans 13 amino acids. The CDR3 DNA sequence: TGCGCCAGCAGCCCGGGACTAGTAGAGACCCAGTACTTC. It encodes CASSPGLVETQYF.

This clonotype appeared a few times. The V and J genes are TRBV20-1 and TRBJ1-2; D gene uncertain. The germline V gene encodes CDR1 DFQATT and CDR2 SNEGSKA (reference sequence). There are 14 residues in the CDR3. V was pared by 1 base and J by 7 bases, with 16 bases between. The CDR3, as DNA: TGCAGTGCTAGAGCACCGGGATCAGTTCCTGGCTACACCTTC. Amino acid sequence: CSARAPGSVPGYTF.

The chain recombines TRBV21-1 with TRBJ1-5. TRBV21-1 constitutes a pseudogene. The CDR3 consists of 15 residues. The CDR3 region has the DNA TGTGCCAGCAGCAAAGTTTGGGGTAGCAATCAGCCCCAGCATTTT. It translates to CASSKVWGSNQPQHF.

The chain is built from TRBV7-9 and TRBJ1-6, with a tentative D call TRBD1 (6 bases). The CDR3 totals 14 residues. CDR1 and CDR2 from the germline V gene are SEHNR and FQNEAQ (reference sequence). V was cut by 4 bases and J by 5 bases, with 9 bases left in between. As DNA, the CDR3 is TGTGCCAGCAGCTGGGGGCAGAATAATTCACCCCTCCACTTT. It is translated as CASSWGQNNSPLHF.